This passage covers 10 T cell receptor beta chains from one sample sequenced in a study of cytomegalovirus exposure and HLA in healthy donors. 13 Jbeta primers and 60 Vbeta primers were used for the PCR. Sequencing was performed with immunoSEQ multiplex PCR; in TCRdb, only in-frame clones are kept and a portion is missing. This sample carries about 170,000 clones, roughly 70% of them seen once, and the ten largest clones take around 6.8%. The sample consisted of PBMCs. These receptors came from a man aged 40-49 years in good health and CMV-seropositive.

The sample holds a few counts of this clone. This chain links TRBV29-1 with TRBJ2-3, with 9 bases lining up with TRBD2. The CDR3 has 18 residues. V lost 3 bases and J lost 0; bases outside the gene matches: 13. Germline-derived CDR1 and CDR2 are SQVTM and ANQGSEA. As DNA, the CDR3 is TGCAGCGTTGAGGGCCTAGCGGGGCGCCAACCTAGCACAGATACGCAGTATTTT. Amino acids: CSVEGLAGRQPSTDTQYF.

The gene calls are TRBV4-3 and TRBJ1-1; TRBD1 might be the D (6 bases). V lost 1 base, J lost 0 bases, and 9 bases lay in between. In germline, CDR1 is LGHNA, CDR2 YSLEER. The CDR3 consists of 15 residues. CDR3 coding DNA: TGCGCCAGCAGCCAAGGGACAGACATGAACACTGAAGCTTTCTTT. It translates to CASSQGTDMNTEAFF.

This clone was counted a few times. CDR3 protein: CASSRHSEAFF. The CDR3 DNA is TGTGCCAGCAGCCGCCACTCTGAAGCTTTCTTT. V gene TRBV2 combines with J gene TRBJ1-1; D ambiguous. Germline CDR1 reads SNHLY; CDR2 reads FYNNEI. The V gene lost 6 bases and the J gene lost 6 bases, with 8 bases spanning the gap. The CDR3 is 11 residues long.

The DNA of the CDR3 is TGTGCCAGCAGCCAGGAGGGGGCGGGCGGGGGGACCGGGGAGCTGTTTTTT. Its translation is CASSQEGAGGGTGELFF. The rearrangement joins TRBV4-2 to TRBJ2-2, with D maybe TRBD2 (8 bases). Germline-derived CDR1 and CDR2 are LGHNA and YNFKEQ. Trimming removed 3 bases from V and 5 bases from J, with 19 bases in between. This CDR3 has 17 residues.

The V gene is TRBV27, the J gene TRBJ1-1; TRBD1 might be the D (6 bases). This CDR3 comprises 14 residues. Looked up from germline, CDR1 is MNHEY and CDR2 is SMNVEV (reference sequence). V gave up 2 bases and J gave up 0 bases, with 7 bases separating them. CDR3 amino acids: CASSLQGLNTEAFF. In DNA, the CDR3 is TGTGCCAGCAGTTTACAGGGGTTGAACACTGAAGCTTTCTTT.

The V gene is TRBV30, the J gene TRBJ1-4; TRBD1 agrees at 7 bases. V lost 8 bases, J lost 8 bases, and 8 bases stayed unmatched. The CDR3 runs 12 residues. Germline assignment: CDR1 GTSNPN and CDR2 SVGIG (reference sequence). CDR3 sequence: CALGQNGEKLFF. The CDR3, as DNA: TGTGCCCTGGGACAGAATGGCGAAAAACTGTTTTTT.

In this sample, this clone turned up a few times. CDR3 DNA sequence: TGTGCCAGTAGTCCCCTCCCCGGGACAGGGAATGAAAAACTGTTTTTT. The encoded protein is CASSPLPGTGNEKLFF. The chain has TRBV19 and TRBJ1-4; 9 nucleotides line up with TRBD1. From germline, CDR1 is LNHDA and CDR2 SQIVND (reference sequence). V lost 5 bases and J lost 5; bases outside the gene matches: 9. The CDR3 covers 16 residues.

This chain links TRBV9 with TRBJ2-1; tentative D call: TRBD1 (5 bases). CDR1 is SGDLS, CDR2 YYNGEE, per germline. Trimming pared 3 bases from V and 4 bases from J, leaving 8 bases between. This CDR3 has 13 residues. CDR3 in amino acids: CASSAQGYNEQFF. CDR3 nucleotides: TGTGCCAGCAGCGCGCAGGGATACAATGAGCAGTTCTTC.

The chain links TRBV27 to TRBJ1-1, with 7 bases identical to TRBD1. The V gene end was trimmed by 8 bases and the J gene end by 0 bases; junction bases not matched to a gene: 9. The CDR3 spans 15 residues. CDR1 and CDR2 from the germline V gene are MNHEY and SMNVEV (reference sequence). The CDR3 DNA reads TGTGCCAGCCGGGGGACAGAGAGCATGAACACTGAAGCTTTCTTT. Translated: CASRGTESMNTEAFF.

The chain carries TRBV5-4 and TRBJ2-3; tentatively, D is TRBD1 (9 bases). Looked up from germline, CDR1 is SGHNT and CDR2 is YYREEE (reference sequence). V lost 10 bases, J lost 5 bases, and 20 bases lay in between. CDR3 size: 14 residues. The CDR3 DNA follows: TGTGCCGGAACAGGGGGCGGGAGGTTAGATACGCAGTATTTT. It specifies CAGTGGGRLDTQYF.